This T cell receptor beta chain emerged from a study of blood T cell repertoires in COVID-19. Study at large: Collection of acute and convalescent COVID-19 samples took place in the United States, Italy and Spain. T cells, B-cell-depleted T cells, or PBMCs supplied cDNA or gDNA.

This clone has only one observation. Per the study methods: How many nucleated cells were present was estimated from reference gene primer amplification. The data were produced by immunoSEQ multiplex PCR, yet TCRdb's version contains in-frame clones alone and is incomplete. V and J calls and clone size are copied from that table; D and trimming were computed from the DNA. Among 65,000 to 70,000 clones listed, roughly 86% were seen once. This TCR derives from a man aged 50-59 years with acute or convalescent COVID-19. The source material was peripheral blood.

DNA for the CDR3: TGTGCCAGCAGCGGACAGGGGTTTAACTATGGCTACACCTTC. Protein product: CASSGQGFNYGYTF. V gene TRBV5-4 combines with J gene TRBJ1-2; 9 bases are a match to TRBD1. The germline V gene has CDR1 SGHNT and CDR2 YYREEE (reference sequence). This CDR3 has 14 residues. J gave up 1 base and V 4 bases, and 2 bases lay outside the gene matches.